This T cell receptor (beta chain) originates from a study of cytomegalovirus exposure and HLA in healthy donors. Study-wide background: A prior analysis found 100 million to 140 million unique TCR beta sequences from about 179 million T cells. Findings of the study overall: The likely origin of a cluster of highly shared sequence variants was a sequencing artifact. There were several of the most significant clusters that appeared linked to common viral pathogens in a later analysis.

In the case of this clone: Its antigen is undetermined.

Primers: 60 Vbeta forward and 13 Jbeta reverse. Using immunoSEQ multiplex PCR, the repertoire was profiled, and TCRdb retains in-frame clones only, with some absent. The table records over 150,000 clones, 75% of them present only once. This CDR3 is built from 15 residues. The germline V gene encodes CDR1 SGHRS and CDR2 YFSETQ. Between the trimmed V and J ends, which lost 5 bases and 0 bases, there was a span of 15 bases. The chain is built from TRBV5-1 and TRBJ2-7; a possible D gene is TRBD2 (6 bases). This clonotype was obtained from a male donor in good health and CMV-seronegative. The sequenced sample consisted of PBMCs. The CDR3 region has the DNA TGCGCCAGCAGAAGGGTGGAGGGCCCCTCCTACGAGCAGTACTTC. This sequence encodes CASRRVEGPSYEQYF.